The next 20 T cell receptor beta chains were all read from a single sample in a study of control samples from healthy donors and cancer patients. Clones were read by immunoSEQ multiplex PCR, and TCRdb kept only the in-frame ones, dropping some. The sample contains about 150,000 clones, roughly 89% of which appear only once. The sequencing sample was made of blood. Source of these receptors: a man aged 25 to 40 in good health.

The chain recombines TRBV12-3 or TRBV12-4 with TRBJ2-2; D ambiguous. Trimming left V 6 bases short and J 5 bases short, with 10 bases between. The CDR3 spans 13 residues. This CDR3 is CASRAEETGELFF. The DNA of the CDR3 is TGTGCCAGCAGGGCTGAGGAGACCGGGGAGCTGTTTTTT.

The rearrangement links TRBV6-4 to TRBJ2-2; D perhaps matches TRBD1 (6 bases). Germline CDR1 is MRHNA and CDR2 is SNTAGT. The CDR3 sequence is 16 residues long. Between the trimmed V and J ends, which lost 6 bases and 2 bases, there was a span of 16 bases. The CDR3 DNA reads TGTGCCAGCAGGGCCGGGACACAAGTTAACACCGGGGAGCTGTTTTTT. This sequence encodes CASRAGTQVNTGELFF.

This clone was seen once. DNA of the CDR3: TGTGCCAGAAGCTTAGCGGGTGGGCAGGGCCAAGAGACCCAGTACTTC. Translated, it gives CARSLAGGQGQETQYF. The chain uses TRBV7-5 and TRBJ2-5; the listed D gene, TRBD1, was not tested against the DNA. TRBV7-5 is reported as a pseudogene. There are 16 residues in the CDR3.

The chain has TRBV6-6 and TRBJ1-6, with a weak D call TRBD1 (5 bases). V lost 4 bases to trimming and J lost 14 bases, with 15 bases between them. The CDR3 runs 13 residues. Germline V gene lookup returns CDR1 MNHNY and CDR2 SVGAGI (reference sequence). CDR3 DNA sequence: TGTGCCAGCAGTTCCGAGGACAAAGGGACCCTCCACTTT. It yields the protein CASSSEDKGTLHF.

The chain recombines TRBV4-3 with TRBJ1-4; weak D call: TRBD1 (5 bases). CDR1 and CDR2 (germline): LGHNA, YSLEER. Trimming pared 4 bases from V and 6 bases from J, leaving 12 bases between. CDR3 length: 14 amino acids. This chain's CDR3 is CASSRTQEYEKLFF. The CDR3 DNA is TGCGCCAGCAGCCGGACACAGGAATATGAAAAACTGTTTTTT.

The J gene is TRBJ2-7, the V gene TRBV23-1; 8 bases line up with TRBD2. TRBV23-1 is an ORF, and what it does is uncertain. The V segment lost 0 bases and the J segment 3 bases; nucleotides outside the gene matches: 1. This CDR3 region has 14 residues. The CDR3 spells CASSQSAGGYEQYF. In DNA form, the CDR3 reads TGCGCCAGCAGTCAATCCGCGGGAGGCTACGAGCAGTACTTC.

The chain links TRBV5-1 to TRBJ1-2; D unresolved. This CDR3 region has 14 residues. V was pared by 0 bases and J by 3 bases, with 9 bases between. Germline values: CDR1 SGHRS, CDR2 YFSETQ. The CDR3 protein is CASSLEAVDYGYTF. The CDR3 DNA follows: TGCGCCAGCAGCTTGGAGGCGGTGGACTATGGCTACACCTTC.

The chain combines TRBV27 with TRBJ1-6; 7 bases agree with TRBD1. Germline V lookup: CDR1 MNHEY, CDR2 SMNVEV (reference sequence). The CDR3 loop spans 17 amino acids. The junction had 10 bases not matched to a gene; V was cut back by 6 bases and J by 2 bases. The CDR3 DNA reads as TGTGCCAGCAGCTCTAACAGGGGTATGGCCTATAATTCACCCCTCCACTTT. As protein: CASSSNRGMAYNSPLHF.

The chain joins TRBV6-6 to TRBJ2-3; D possibly corresponds to TRBD1 (5 bases). Germline CDR1 MNHNY, CDR2 SVGAGI (reference sequence). Trimming removed 11 bases at V and 2 bases at J, with 11 bases between. The CDR3 length is 12 residues. CDR3 loop: CASQTATDTQYF. As DNA, the CDR3 is TGTGCCTCCCAGACAGCCACAGATACGCAGTATTTT.

This rearrangement joins TRBV9 to TRBJ2-1; the D gene is possibly TRBD2 (6 bases). The ends were cut back, 5 bases at V and 5 bases at J, with 20 bases in the middle. Germline V gives CDR1 SGDLS, CDR2 YYNGEE. The CDR3 runs 16 residues. The CDR3 DNA is TGTGCCAGCAGTTCCAGACGGGGGAAAGGTGACAATGAGCAGTTCTTC. Amino acids: CASSSRRGKGDNEQFF.

This clone has just one count. This sequence joins TRBV18 and TRBJ1-2; D gene unclear. Germline CDR1 and CDR2: KGHSH and LQKENI. V gave up 4 bases and J gave up 5 bases, with 11 bases separating them. CDR3 size: 13 residues. CDR3: CASSRAGPYGYTF. CDR3 DNA sequence: TGTGCCAGCTCACGCGCCGGACCGTATGGCTACACCTTC.

CDR3 in DNA: TGTGCCACCAGTGACCCTGGGGCGGGAGATATGGAGACCCAGTACTTC. Protein: CATSDPGAGDMETQYF. The chain links TRBV24-1 to TRBJ2-5; 7 nucleotides agree with TRBD2. Germline CDR1 reads KGHDR; CDR2 reads SFDVKD. The CDR3 has 16 residues. The ends lost 4 bases at V and 5 bases at J; junction bases unmatched: 12.

This chain links TRBV27 with TRBJ2-2; D gene unclear. CDR3 size: 17 residues. The V end lost 7 bases, the J end lost 0 bases, and 18 bases lay between the germline ends. Germline V gene data show CDR1 as MNHEY and CDR2 as SMNVEV (reference sequence). The CDR3 reads CASNRWSSMANTGELFF. The CDR3 DNA sequence: TGTGCCAGCAACCGTTGGAGCAGCATGGCGAACACCGGGGAGCTGTTTTTT.

The genes are TRBV6-5 and TRBJ2-5, with D tentatively TRBD1 (5 bases). Germline V lookup: CDR1 MNHEY, CDR2 SVGAGI. The CDR3 sequence is 15 residues long. The V gene lost 6 bases and the J gene lost 1 base, with 15 bases spanning the gap. CDR3 loop: CASRPGHLPQETQYF. The CDR3 region has the DNA TGTGCCAGCAGACCTGGACACTTGCCCCAAGAGACCCAGTACTTC.

V usage is TRBV5-1 and J usage is TRBJ2-2, with D perhaps TRBD2 (6 bases). In germline, CDR1 is SGHRS, CDR2 YFSETQ. The CDR3 sequence is 14 residues long. V gave up 5 bases and J gave up 1 base, with 9 bases separating them. CDR3 nucleotides: TGCGCCAGCAGGGGAGGCGGGAACACCGGGGAGCTGTTTTTT. This translates into CASRGGGNTGELFF.

There are a few counts of this clone. This chain joins TRBV7-8 and TRBJ1-6; TRBD1 is a possible D gene (6 bases). CDR1 is SGHVS and CDR2 is FQNEAQ in the germline V gene. Trimming left V 5 bases short and J 15 bases short, with 11 bases between. The CDR3 is 11 amino acids. CDR3 DNA sequence: TGTGCCAGCAGCGAAGACAGGTTCCTCCACTTT. As protein: CASSEDRFLHF.

Here the CDR3 DNA reads TGCAGTGCTAGGGACAACTACGAGCAGTACTTC. It is translated as CSARDNYEQYF. V usage is TRBV20-1 and J usage is TRBJ2-7; D is perhaps TRBD1 (5 bases). Deletions cut 3 bases from V and 3 bases from J, with 6 bases between. CDR1 DFQATT and CDR2 SNEGSKA come from the germline V gene (reference sequence). The CDR3 runs to 11 residues.

The CDR3 bases are TGTGCCAGTAGTTCTAGCGGGAGCTCCTACAATGAGCAGTTCTTC. It specifies CASSSSGSSYNEQFF. This chain connects TRBV19 to TRBJ2-1; 10 nucleotides agree with TRBD2. The CDR3 has 15 amino acids. The junction had 1 base not matched to a gene; V was cut back by 5 bases and J by 0 bases. CDR1 and CDR2 from the germline V gene are LNHDA and SQIVND (reference sequence).

The chain links TRBV5-6 to TRBJ1-4; tentative D call: TRBD1 (5 bases). The CDR3 extends over 16 amino acids. V shed 4 bases and J shed 8 bases, with 21 bases lying between them. Germline lookup yields CDR1 SGHDT and CDR2 YYEEEE. Written as DNA, the CDR3 is TGTGCCAGCAGCCCCCAACCAGGGACCATAGAGGAAAAACTGTTTTTT. This encodes CASSPQPGTIEEKLFF.

V gene TRBV15 combines with J gene TRBJ1-5; D gene ambiguous. CDR1 LNHNV and CDR2 YYDKDF come from the germline V gene (reference sequence). The CDR3 consists of 14 residues. Trimming left V 0 bases short and J 11 bases short, with 14 bases between. This CDR3 reads CATSRDPGSSAQHF. The CDR3 DNA sequence: TGTGCCACCAGCAGAGATCCCGGTTCTAGTGCCCAGCATTTT. The entire variable domain, with the rest obtained from reference TRBV15 and TRBJ1-5, is as follows: DAMVIQNPRYQVTQFGKPVTLSCSQTLNHNVMYWYQQKSSQAPKLLFHYYDKDFNNEADTPDNFQSRRPNTSFCFLDIRSPGLGDTAMYLCATSRDPGSSAQHFGDGTRLSIL.